One T cell receptor (beta chain) is described in this entry. This CDR3 is built from 14 residues. The germline gives CDR1 MNHEY, CDR2 SMNVEV (reference sequence). V shed 2 bases and J shed 5 bases, with 10 bases lying between them. PCR was performed a second time for about 6 to 12 cycles using a sample-barcoded 5' primer and a J-beta primer mix. Using its own MiXCR run on the 5' RACE reads, TCRdb lists one record per CDR3 protein. This table holds 1.5 million to 2 million distinct CDR3 sequences, just under 50% found once. The draw of peripheral blood yielded ten milliliters from each donor. At least 5 micrograms of total RNA were extracted per sample. This sample was taken from a study of blood T cells in healthy people across ages. Study background: Template-switching capture recovered about one barcoded beta molecule per two T cells.

The TCR was taken from a woman aged 40 to 50 in good health. The sequenced sample was blood. The chain joins TRBV27 to TRBJ1-5, with D perhaps TRBD1 (5 bases). CDR3 DNA: TGTGCCAGCAGTTTAATCTTGGGGGATCAGCCCCAGCATTTT. Protein product: CASSLILGDQPQHF.